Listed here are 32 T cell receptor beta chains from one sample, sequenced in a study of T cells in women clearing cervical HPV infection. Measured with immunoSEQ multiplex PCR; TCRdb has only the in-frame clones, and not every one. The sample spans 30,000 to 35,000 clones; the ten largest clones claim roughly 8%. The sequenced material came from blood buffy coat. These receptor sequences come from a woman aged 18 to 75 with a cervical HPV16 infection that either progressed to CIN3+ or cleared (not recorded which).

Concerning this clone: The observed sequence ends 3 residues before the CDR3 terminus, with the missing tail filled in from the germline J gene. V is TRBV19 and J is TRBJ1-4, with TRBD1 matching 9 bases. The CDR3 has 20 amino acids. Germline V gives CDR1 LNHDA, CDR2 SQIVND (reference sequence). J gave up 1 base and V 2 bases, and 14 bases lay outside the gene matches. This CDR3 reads CASSIRRTGASVVTNEKLFF. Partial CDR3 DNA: TGTGCCAGTAGTATACGCCGGACAGGGGCTTCTGTGGTAACTAATGAAAAA.

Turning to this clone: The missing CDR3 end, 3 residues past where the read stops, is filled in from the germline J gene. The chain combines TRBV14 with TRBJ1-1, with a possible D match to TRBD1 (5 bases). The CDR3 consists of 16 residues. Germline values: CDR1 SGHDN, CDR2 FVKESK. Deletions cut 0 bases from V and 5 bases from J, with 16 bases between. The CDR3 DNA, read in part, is TGTGCCAGCAGCCAAGAGGGAGCAGGGTCACGGACTGAA. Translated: CASSQEGAGSRTE. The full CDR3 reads CASSQEGAGSRTEAFF.

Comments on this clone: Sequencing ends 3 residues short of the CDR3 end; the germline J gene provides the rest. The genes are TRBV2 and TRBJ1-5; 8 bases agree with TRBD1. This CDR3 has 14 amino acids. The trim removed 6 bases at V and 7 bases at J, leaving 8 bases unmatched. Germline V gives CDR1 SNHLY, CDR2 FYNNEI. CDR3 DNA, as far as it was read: TGTGCCAGCAGCAGGGGGCTGGGGGAACAGCCC. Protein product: CASSRGLGEQP. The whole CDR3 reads CASSRGLGEQPQHF.

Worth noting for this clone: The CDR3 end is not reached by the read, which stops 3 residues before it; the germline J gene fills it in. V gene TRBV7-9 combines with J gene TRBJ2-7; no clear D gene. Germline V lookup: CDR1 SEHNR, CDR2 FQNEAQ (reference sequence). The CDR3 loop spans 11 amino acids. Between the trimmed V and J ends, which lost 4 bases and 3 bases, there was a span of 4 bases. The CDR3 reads CASSSYYEQYF. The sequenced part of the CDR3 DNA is TGTGCCAGCAGCTCCTACTACGAG.

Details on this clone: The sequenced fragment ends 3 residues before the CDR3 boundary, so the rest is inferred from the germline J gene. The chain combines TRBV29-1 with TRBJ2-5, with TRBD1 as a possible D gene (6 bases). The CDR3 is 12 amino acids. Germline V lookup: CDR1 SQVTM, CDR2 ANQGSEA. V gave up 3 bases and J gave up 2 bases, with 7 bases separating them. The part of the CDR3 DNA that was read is TGCAGCGTTGAGGACAGACAAGAGACC. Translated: CSVEDRQET. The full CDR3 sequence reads CSVEDRQETQYF.

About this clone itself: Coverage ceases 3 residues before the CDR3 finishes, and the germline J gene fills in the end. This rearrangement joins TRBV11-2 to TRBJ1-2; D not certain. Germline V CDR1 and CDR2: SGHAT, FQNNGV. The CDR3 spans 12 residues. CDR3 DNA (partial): TGTGCCAGCAGCTCTAACGGACTAAAC. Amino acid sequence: CASSSNGLN. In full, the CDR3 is CASSSNGLNYTF. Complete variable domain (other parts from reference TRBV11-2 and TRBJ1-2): EAGVAQSPRYKIIEKRQSVAFWCNPISGHATLYWYQQILGQGPKLLIQFQNNGVVDDSQLPKDRFSAERLKGVDSTLKIQPAKLEDSAVYLCASSSNGLNYTFGSGTRLTVV.

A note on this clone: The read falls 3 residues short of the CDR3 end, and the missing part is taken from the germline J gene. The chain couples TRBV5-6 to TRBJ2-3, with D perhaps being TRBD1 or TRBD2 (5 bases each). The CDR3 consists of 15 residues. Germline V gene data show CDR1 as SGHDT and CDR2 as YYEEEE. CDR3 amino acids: CASSLATEGNQPQYF. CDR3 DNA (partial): TGTGCCAGCAGCTTGGCGACAGAGGGCAATCAGCCG.

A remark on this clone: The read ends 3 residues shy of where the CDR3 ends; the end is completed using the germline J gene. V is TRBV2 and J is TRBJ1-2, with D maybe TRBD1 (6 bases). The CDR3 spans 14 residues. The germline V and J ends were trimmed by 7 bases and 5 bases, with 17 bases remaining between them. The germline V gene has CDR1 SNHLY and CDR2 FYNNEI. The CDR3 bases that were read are TGTGCCAGCATATTACGGACAGATGGATATGGC. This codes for CASILRTDGYG. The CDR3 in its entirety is CASILRTDGYGYTF.

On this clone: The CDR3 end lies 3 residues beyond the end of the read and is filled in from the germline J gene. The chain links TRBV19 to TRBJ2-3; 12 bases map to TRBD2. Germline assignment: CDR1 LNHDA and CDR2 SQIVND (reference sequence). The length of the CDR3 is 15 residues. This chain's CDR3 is CASSMTSGGQETQYF. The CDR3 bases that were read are TGTGCCAGTAGTATGACTAGCGGGGGCCAAGAGACG.

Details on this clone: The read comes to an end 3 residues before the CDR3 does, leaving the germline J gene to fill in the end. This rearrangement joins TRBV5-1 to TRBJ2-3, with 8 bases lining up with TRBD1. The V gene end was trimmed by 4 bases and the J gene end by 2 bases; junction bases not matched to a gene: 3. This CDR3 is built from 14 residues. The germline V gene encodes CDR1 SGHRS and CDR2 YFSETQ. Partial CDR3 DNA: TGCGCCAGCAGCCCGACAGGGGTCACAGATACG. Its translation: CASSPTGVTDT. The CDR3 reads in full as CASSPTGVTDTQYF. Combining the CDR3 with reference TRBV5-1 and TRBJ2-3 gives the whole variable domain KAGVTQTPRYLIKTRGQQVTLSCSPISGHRSVSWYQQTPGQGLQFLFEYFSETQRNKGNFPGRFSGRQFSNSRSEMNVSTLELGDSALYLCASSPTGVTDTQYFGPGTRLTVL.

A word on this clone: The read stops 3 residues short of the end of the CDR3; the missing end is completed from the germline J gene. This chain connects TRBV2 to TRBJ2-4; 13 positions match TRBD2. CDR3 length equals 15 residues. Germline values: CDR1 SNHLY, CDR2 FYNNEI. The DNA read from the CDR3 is TGTGCCAGCAGCCCACTAGCGGGAGGGGGGAAAACT. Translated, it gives CASSPLAGGGKT. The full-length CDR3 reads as CASSPLAGGGKTQYF.

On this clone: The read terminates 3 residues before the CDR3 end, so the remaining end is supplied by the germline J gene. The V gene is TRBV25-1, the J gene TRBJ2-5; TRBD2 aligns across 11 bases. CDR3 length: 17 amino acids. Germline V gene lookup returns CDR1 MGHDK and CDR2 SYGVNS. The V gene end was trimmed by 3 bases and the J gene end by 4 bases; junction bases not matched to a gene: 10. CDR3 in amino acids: CASSDPYLAGGRETQYF. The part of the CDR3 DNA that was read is TGTGCCAGCAGTGACCCTTACCTAGCGGGAGGTAGAGAGACC. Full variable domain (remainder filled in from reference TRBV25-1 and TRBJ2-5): EADIYQTPRYLVIGTGKKITLECSQTMGHDKMYWYQQDPGMELHLIHYSYGVNSTEKGDLSSESTVSRIRTEHFPLTLESARPSHTSQYLCASSDPYLAGGRETQYFGPGTRLLVL.

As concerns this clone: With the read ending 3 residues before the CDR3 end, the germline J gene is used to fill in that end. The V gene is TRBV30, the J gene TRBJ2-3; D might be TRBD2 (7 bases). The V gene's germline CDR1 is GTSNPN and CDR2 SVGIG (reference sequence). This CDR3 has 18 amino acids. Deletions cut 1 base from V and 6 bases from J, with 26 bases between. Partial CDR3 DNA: TGTGCCTGGAGTGCCCCGAGGGGGAGGTCCGTCGGGGGGGATACG. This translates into CAWSAPRGRSVGGDT. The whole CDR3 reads CAWSAPRGRSVGGDTQYF.

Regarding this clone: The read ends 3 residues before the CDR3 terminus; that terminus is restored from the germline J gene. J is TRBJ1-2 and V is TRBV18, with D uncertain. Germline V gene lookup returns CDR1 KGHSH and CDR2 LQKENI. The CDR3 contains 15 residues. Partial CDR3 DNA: TGTGCCAGCTCACCCTTCGGAACAGCCAACAATGAC. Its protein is CASSPFGTANND. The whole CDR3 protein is CASSPFGTANNDYTF. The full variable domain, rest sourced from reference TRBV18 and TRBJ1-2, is NAGVMQNPRHLVRRRGQEARLRCSPMKGHSHVYWYRQLPEEGLKFMVYLQKENIIDESGMPKERFSAEFPKEGPSILRIQQVVRGDSAAYFCASSPFGTANNDYTFGSGTRLTVV.

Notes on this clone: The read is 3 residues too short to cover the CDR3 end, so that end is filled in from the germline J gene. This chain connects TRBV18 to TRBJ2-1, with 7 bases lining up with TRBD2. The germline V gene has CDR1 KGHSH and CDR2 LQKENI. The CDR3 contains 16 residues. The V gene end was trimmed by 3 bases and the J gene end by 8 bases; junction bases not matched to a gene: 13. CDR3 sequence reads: CASSPGYARGTDEQFF. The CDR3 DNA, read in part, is TGTGCCAGCTCACCGGGTTATGCGCGGGGGACGGATGAG. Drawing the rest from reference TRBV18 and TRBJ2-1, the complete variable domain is NAGVMQNPRHLVRRRGQEARLRCSPMKGHSHVYWYRQLPEEGLKFMVYLQKENIIDESGMPKERFSAEFPKEGPSILRIQQVVRGDSAAYFCASSPGYARGTDEQFFGPGTRLTVL.

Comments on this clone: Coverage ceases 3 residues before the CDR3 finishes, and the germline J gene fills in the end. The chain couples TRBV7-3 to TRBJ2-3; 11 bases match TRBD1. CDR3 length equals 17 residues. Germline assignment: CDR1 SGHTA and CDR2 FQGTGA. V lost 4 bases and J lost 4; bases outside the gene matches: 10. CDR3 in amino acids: CASSSPPGQGEADTQYF. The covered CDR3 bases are TGTGCCAGCAGCTCCCCTCCGGGACAGGGGGAAGCAGATACG.

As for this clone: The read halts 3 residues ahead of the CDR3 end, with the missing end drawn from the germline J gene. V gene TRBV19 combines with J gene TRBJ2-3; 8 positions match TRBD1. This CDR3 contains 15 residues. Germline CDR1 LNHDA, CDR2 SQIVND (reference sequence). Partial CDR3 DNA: TGTGCCAGTACCACAGGACAGGGCCCTTATGAGCCG. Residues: CASTTGQGPYEP. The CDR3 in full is CASTTGQGPYEPQYF.

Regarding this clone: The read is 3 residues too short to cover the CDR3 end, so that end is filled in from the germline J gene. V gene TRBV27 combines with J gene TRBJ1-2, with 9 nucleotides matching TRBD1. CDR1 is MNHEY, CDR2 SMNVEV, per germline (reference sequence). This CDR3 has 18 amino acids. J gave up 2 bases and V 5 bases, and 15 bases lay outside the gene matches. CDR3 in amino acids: CASSTQAITGTGNYGYTF. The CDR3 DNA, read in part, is TGTGCCAGCAGTACCCAGGCTATTACGGGGACAGGGAACTATGGC.

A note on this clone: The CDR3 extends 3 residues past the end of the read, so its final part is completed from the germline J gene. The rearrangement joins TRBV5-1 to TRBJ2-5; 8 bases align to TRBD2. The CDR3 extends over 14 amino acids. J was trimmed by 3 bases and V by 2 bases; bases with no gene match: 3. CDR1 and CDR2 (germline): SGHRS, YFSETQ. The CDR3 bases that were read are TGCGCCAGCAGCTTTAGCGGGATGGAAGAGACC. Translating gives CASSFSGMEET. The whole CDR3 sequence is CASSFSGMEETQYF.

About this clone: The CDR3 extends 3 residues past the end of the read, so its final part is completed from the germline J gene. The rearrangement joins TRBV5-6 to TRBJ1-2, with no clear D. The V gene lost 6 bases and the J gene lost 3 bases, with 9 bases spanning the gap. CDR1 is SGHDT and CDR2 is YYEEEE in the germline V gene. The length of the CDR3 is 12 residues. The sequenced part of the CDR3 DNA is TGTGCCAGCACCAAACAGTACTATGGC. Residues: CASTKQYYG. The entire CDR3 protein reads CASTKQYYGYTF.

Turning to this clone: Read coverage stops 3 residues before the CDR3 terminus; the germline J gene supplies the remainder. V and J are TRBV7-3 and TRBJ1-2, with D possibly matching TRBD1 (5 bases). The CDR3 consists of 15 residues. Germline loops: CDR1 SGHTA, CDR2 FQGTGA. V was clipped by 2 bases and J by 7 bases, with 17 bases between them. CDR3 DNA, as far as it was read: TGTGCCAGCAGCTTAGGGGTGAGGGGCCGGGCTGGC. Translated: CASSLGVRGRAG. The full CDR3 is CASSLGVRGRAGYTF.

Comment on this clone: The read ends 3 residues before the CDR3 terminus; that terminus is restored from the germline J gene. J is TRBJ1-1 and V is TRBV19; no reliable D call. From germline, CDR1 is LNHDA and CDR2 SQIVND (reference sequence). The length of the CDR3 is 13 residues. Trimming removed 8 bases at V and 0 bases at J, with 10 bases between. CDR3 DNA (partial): TGTGCCAGTCTGGCGACAATGAACACTGAA. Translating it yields CASLATMNTE. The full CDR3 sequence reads CASLATMNTEAFF.

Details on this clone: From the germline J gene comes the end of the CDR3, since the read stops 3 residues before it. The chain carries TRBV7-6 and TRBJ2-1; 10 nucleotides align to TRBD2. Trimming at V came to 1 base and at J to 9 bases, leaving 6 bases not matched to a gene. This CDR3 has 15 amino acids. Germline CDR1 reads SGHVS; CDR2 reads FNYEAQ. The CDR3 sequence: CASSLEAGGRSEQFF. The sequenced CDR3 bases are TGTGCCAGCAGCTTAGAAGCGGGGGGGCGGAGTGAG. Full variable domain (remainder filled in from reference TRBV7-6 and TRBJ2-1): GAGVSQSPRYKVTKRGQDVALRCDPISGHVSLYWYRQALGQGPEFLTYFNYEAQQDKSGLPNDRFSAERPEGSISTLTIQRTEQRDSAMYRCASSLEAGGRSEQFFGPGTRLTVL.

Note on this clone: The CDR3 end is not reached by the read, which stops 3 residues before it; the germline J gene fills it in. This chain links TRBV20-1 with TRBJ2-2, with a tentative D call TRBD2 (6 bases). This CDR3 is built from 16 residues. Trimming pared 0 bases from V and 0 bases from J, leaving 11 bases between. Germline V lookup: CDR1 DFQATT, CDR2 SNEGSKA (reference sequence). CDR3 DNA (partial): TGCAGTGCTAGAGATCTGCTAGCGACGAACACCGGGGAG. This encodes CSARDLLATNTGE. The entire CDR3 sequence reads CSARDLLATNTGELFF.

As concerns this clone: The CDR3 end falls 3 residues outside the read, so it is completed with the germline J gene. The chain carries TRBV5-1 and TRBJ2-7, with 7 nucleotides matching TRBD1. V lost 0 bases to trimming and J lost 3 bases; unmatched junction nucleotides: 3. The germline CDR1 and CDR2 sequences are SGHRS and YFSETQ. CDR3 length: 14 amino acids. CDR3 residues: CASSLGRGNYEQYF. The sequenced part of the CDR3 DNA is TGCGCCAGCAGCTTGGGCAGGGGGAACTACGAG.

The covered CDR3 bases are TGTGCCAGCAGTGAAGGGACTCTCGAC. Translation: CASSEGTLD. The whole CDR3 is CASSEGTLDYTF. This chain links TRBV2 with TRBJ1-2, with D uncertain. The read ends 3 residues early relative to the CDR3; the germline J gene fills the gap. Germline CDR1 SNHLY, CDR2 FYNNEI. This CDR3 has 12 amino acids. The full variable domain, its missing parts supplied by reference TRBV2 and TRBJ1-2, is EPEVTQTPSHQVTQMGQEVILRCVPISNHLYFYWYRQILGQKVEFLVSFYNNEISEKSEIFDDQFSVERPDGSNFTLKIRSTKLEDSAMYFCASSEGTLDYTFGSGTRLTVV.

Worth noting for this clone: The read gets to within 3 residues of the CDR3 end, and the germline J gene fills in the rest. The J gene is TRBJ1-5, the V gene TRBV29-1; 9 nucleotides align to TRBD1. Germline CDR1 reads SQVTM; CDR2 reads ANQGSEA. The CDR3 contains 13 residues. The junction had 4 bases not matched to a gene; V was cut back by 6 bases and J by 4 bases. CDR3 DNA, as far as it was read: TGCAGCGTGGGAGGACAGGGGAATCAGCCC. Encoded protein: CSVGGQGNQP. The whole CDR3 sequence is CSVGGQGNQPQHF.

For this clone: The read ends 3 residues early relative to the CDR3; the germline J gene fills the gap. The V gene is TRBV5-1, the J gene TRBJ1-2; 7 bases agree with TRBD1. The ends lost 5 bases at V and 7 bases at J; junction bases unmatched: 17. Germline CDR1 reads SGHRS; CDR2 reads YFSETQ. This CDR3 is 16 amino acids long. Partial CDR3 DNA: TGCGCCAGCAGTCAAAACCTGGGACAGCCGGGAGTTGGC. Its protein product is CASSQNLGQPGVG. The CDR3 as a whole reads CASSQNLGQPGVGYTF.

The CDR3: CASSADRDSNQPQHF. The CDR3 DNA, read in part, is TGTGCCAGTAGTGCGGACAGAGATAGCAATCAGCCC. The chain carries TRBV19 and TRBJ1-5, with D possibly TRBD1 on 6 matching bases. The CDR3 end lies 3 residues beyond the end of the read and is filled in from the germline J gene. The CDR3 is made up of 15 amino acids. CDR1 LNHDA and CDR2 SQIVND come from the germline V gene (reference sequence). V was cut by 5 bases and J by 0 bases, with 11 bases left in between.

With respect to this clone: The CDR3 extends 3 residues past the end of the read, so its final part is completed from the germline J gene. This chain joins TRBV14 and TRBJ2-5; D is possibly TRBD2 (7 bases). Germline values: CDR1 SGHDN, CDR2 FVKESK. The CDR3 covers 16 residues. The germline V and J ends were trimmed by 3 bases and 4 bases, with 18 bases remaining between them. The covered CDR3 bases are TGTGCCAGCAGCCACCTCAAGGGGGGGGCTGGAGAGACC. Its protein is CASSHLKGGAGET. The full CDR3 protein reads CASSHLKGGAGETQYF.

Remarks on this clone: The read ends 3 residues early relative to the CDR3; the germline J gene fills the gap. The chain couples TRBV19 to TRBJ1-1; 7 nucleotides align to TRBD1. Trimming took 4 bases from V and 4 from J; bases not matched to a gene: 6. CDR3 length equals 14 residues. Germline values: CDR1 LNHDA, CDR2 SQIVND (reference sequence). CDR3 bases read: TGTGCCAGTAGTACCCGGACAGGCCCCACTGAA. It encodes CASSTRTGPTE. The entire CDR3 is CASSTRTGPTEAFF.

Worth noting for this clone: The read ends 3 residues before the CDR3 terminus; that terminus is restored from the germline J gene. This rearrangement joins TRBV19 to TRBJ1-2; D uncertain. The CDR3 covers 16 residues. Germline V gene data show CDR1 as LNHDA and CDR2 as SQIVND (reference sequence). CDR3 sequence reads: CASSGAAAAFAYDYTF. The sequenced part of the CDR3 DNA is TGTGCCAGTAGTGGTGCGGCGGCGGCATTCGCCTACGAC.